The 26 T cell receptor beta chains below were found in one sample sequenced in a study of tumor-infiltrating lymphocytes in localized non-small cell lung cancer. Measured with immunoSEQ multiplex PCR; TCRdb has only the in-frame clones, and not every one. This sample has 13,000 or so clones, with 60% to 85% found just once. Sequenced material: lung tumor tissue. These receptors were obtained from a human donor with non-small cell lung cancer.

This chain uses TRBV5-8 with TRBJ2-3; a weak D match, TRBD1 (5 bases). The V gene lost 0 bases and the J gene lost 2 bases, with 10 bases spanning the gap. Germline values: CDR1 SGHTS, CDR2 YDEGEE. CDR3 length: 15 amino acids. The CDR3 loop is CASSLEGQPTDTQYF. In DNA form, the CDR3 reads TGTGCCAGCAGCTTGGAGGGGCAGCCCACAGATACGCAGTATTTT.

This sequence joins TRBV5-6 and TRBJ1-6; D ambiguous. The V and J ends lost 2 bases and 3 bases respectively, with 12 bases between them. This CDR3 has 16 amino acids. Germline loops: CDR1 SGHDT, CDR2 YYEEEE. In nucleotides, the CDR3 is TGTGCCAGCAGCTTTGTTCACCGGGGCTATAATTCACCCCTCCACTTT. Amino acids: CASSFVHRGYNSPLHF.

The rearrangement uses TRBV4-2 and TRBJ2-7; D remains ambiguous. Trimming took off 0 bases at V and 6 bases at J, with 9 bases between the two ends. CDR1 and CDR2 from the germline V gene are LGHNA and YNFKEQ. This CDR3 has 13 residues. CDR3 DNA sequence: TGTGCCAGCAGCCAAGATACCGTGAGCGAGCAGTACTTC. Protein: CASSQDTVSEQYF.

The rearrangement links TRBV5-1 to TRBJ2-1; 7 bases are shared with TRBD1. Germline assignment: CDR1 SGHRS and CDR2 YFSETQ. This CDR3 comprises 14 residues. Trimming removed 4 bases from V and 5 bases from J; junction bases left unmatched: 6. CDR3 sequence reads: CASSLTGLNNEQFF. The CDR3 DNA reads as TGCGCCAGCAGCCTGACAGGGTTAAACAATGAGCAGTTCTTC.

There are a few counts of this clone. CDR3 loop: CASSFPTENEKLFF. The CDR3 DNA reads TGTGCCAGTAGCTTCCCGACTGAGAATGAAAAACTGTTTTTT. V usage is TRBV19 and J usage is TRBJ1-4; D is undetermined. Trimming removed 6 bases at V and 5 bases at J, with 13 bases between. There are 14 residues in the CDR3. The germline CDR1 and CDR2 sequences are LNHDA and SQIVND (reference sequence).

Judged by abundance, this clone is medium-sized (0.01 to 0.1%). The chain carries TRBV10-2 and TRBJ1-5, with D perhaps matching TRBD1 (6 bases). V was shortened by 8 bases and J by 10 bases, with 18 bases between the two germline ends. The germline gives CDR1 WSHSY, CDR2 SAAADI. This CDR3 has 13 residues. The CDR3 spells CASGVDSTAPQHF. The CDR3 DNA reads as TGCGCCAGCGGGGTGGACAGTACGGCACCCCAGCATTTT.

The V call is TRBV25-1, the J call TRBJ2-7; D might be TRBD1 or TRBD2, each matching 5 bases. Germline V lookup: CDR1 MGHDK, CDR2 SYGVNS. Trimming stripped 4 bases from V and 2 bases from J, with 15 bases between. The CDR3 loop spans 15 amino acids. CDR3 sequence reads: CASSGRDEFTYEQYF. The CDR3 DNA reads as TGTGCCAGCAGTGGCCGGGACGAATTCACCTACGAGCAGTACTTC.

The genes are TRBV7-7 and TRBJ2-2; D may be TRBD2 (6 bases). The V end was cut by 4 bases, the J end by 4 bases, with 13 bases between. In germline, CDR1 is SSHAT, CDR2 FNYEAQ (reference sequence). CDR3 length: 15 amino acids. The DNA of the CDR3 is TGTGCCAGCAGCTCTGGACTACGAGGCACCGGGGAGCTGTTTTTT. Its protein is CASSSGLRGTGELFF.

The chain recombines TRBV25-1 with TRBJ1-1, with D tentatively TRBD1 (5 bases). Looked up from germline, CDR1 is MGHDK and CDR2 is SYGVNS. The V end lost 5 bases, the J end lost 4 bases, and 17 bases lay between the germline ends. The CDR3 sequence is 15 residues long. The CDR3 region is CASSLGKGFRTEAFF. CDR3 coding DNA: TGTGCCAGCAGTCTAGGAAAGGGGTTTCGCACTGAAGCTTTCTTT.

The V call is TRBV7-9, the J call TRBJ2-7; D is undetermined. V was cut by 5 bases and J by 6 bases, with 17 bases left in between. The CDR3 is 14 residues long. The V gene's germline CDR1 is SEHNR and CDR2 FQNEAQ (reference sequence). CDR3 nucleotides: TGTGCCAGCAGCCCCCGCAGCATCCCCAGCGAGCAGTACTTC. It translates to CASSPRSIPSEQYF.

CDR3 in DNA: TGTGCCAGCAGCCAAAGAGGGGGCACGGATGGCTACACCTTC. Its translation: CASSQRGGTDGYTF. J is TRBJ1-2 and V is TRBV6-1; 7 bases are shared with TRBD1. V shed 6 bases, J shed 6 bases, and the junction held 10 bases outside the gene matches. There are 14 residues in the CDR3. From germline, CDR1 is MNHNS and CDR2 SASEGT.

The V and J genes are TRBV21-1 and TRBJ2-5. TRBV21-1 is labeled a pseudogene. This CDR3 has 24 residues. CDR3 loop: CASSKAGGQRRVPTTGRIQETQYF. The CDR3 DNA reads TGTGCCAGCAGCAAAGCCGGAGGACAGAGGAGGGTGCCAACGACGGGGCGGATCCAAGAGACCCAGTACTTC.

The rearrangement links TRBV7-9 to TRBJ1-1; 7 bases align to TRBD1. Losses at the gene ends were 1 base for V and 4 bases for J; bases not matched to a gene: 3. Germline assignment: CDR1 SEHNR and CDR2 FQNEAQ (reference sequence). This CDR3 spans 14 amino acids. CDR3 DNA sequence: TGTGCCAGCAGCTTAGGCAGGGGGGCCACTGAAGCTTTCTTT. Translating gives CASSLGRGATEAFF.

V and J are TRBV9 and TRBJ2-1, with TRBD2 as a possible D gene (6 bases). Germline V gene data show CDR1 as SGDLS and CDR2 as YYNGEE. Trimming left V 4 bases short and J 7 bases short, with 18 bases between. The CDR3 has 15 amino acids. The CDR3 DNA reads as TGTGCCAGCAGCTCTCGGTCTAGGAGGGGTAATGAGCAGTTCTTC. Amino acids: CASSSRSRRGNEQFF.

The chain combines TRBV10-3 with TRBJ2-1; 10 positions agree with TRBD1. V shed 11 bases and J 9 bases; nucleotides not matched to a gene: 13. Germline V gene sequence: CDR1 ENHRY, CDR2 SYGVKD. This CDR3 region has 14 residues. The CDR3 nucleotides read TGTGCCGCGTCCGGGACAGGGGTTCGTGGTGAGCAGTTCTTC. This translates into CAASGTGVRGEQFF.

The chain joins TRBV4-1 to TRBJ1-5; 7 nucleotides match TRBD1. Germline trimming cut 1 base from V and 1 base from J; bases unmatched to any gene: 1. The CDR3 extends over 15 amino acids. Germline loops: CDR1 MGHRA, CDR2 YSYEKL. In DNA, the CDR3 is TGCGCCAGCAGCCAAGGACAGGGCAGCAATCAGCCCCAGCATTTT. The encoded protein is CASSQGQGSNQPQHF.

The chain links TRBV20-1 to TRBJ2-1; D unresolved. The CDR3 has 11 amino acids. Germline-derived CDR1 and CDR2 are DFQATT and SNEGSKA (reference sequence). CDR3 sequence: CKTEEYNEQFF. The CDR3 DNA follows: TGCAAGACGGAAGAGTACAATGAGCAGTTCTTC.

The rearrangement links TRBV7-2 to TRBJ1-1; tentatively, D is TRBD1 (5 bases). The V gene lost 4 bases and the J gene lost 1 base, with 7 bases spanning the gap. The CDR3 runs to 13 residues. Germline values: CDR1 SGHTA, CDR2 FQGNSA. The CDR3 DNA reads TGTGCCAGCAGCTCGAGGGGGAACACTGAAGCTTTCTTT. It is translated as CASSSRGNTEAFF.

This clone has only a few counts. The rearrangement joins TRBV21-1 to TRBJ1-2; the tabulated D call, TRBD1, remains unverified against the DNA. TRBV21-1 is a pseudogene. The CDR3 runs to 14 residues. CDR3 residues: CASSKGTGSDGYTF. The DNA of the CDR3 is TGTGCCAGCAGCAAAGGGACAGGGTCAGATGGCTACACCTTC.

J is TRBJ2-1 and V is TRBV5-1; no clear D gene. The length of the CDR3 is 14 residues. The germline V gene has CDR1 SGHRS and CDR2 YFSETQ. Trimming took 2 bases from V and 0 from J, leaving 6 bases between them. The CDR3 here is CASSFGTSYNEQFF. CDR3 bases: TGCGCCAGCAGCTTTGGCACCTCCTACAATGAGCAGTTCTTC. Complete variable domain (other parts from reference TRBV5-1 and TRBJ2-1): KAGVTQTPRYLIKTRGQQVTLSCSPISGHRSVSWYQQTPGQGLQFLFEYFSETQRNKGNFPGRFSGRQFSNSRSEMNVSTLELGDSALYLCASSFGTSYNEQFFGPGTRLTVL.

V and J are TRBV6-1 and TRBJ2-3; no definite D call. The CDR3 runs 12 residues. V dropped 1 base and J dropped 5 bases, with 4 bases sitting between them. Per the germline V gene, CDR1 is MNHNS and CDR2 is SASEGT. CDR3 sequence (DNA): TGTGCCAGCAGTGAAGACAGAGATACGCAGTATTTT. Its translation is CASSEDRDTQYF.

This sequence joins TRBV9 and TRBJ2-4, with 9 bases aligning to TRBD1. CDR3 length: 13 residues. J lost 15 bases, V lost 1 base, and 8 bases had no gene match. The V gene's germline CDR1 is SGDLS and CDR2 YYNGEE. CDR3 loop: CASSVNRGPAWYF. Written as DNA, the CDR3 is TGTGCCAGCAGCGTAAACAGGGGGCCAGCATGGTACTTC. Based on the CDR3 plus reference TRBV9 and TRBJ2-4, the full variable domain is DSGVTQTPKHLITATGQRVTLRCSPRSGDLSVYWYQQSLDQGLQFLIQYYNGEERAKGNILERFSAQQFPDLHSELNLSSLELGDSALYFCASSVNRGPAWYFGAGTRLSVL.

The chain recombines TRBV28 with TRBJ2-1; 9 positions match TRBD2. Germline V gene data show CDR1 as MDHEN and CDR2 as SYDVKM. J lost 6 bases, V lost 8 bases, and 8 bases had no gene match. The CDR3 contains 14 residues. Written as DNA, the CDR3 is TGTGCCAGCTGCGGGCTAGCGGGAATCAATGAGCAGTTCTTC. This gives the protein CASCGLAGINEQFF.

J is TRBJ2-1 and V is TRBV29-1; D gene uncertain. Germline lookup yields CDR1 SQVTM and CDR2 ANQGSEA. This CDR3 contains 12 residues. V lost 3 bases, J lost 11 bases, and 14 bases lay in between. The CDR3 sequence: CSVDGATTQQFF. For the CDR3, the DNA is TGCAGCGTTGATGGAGCGACCACGCAGCAGTTCTTC.

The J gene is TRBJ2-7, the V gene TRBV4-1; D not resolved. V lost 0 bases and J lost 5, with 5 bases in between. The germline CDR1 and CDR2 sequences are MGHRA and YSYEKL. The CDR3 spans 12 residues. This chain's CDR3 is CASSQDIHEQYF. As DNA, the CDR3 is TGCGCCAGCAGCCAAGATATCCACGAGCAGTACTTC.

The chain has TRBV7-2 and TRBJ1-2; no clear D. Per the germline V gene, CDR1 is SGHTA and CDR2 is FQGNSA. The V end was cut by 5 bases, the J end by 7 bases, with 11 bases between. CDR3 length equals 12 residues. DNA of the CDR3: TGTGCCAGCAGCCTGAGGACTTTTGGCTACACCTTC. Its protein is CASSLRTFGYTF. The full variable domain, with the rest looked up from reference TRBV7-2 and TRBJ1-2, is GAGVSQSPSNKVTEKGKDVELRCDPISGHTALYWYRQSLGQGLEFLIYFQGNSAPDKSGLPSDRFSAERTGGSVSTLTIQRTQQEDSAVYLCASSLRTFGYTFGSGTRLTVV.